The present TCR beta chain was sequenced within a study of vaccination and CD4 T cells after COVID-19 (dated by TCRdb to about 2022). For the study in its entirety: The convalescent cohort included six males and four females, with two Hispanic individuals, seven Caucasians, two Asians and one multiracial person. As controls, cultures received a CEFX viral epitope pool (the positive control), an HIV-1 Nef peptide pool (the negative control), or no peptide at all. Post-COVID blood samples were collected from convalescent patients a median of around 100 days after diagnosis, with a range of about 35 to 161 days. Post-vaccine blood samples were obtained a median of approximately 74 days after the second vaccine dose, with a range of roughly 13 to 250 days. Culture stimuli were overlapping spike peptide pools from SARS-CoV-2 and from the common cold coronaviruses HCoV-NL63, HCoV-OC43 and HCoV-229E. In roughly nine COVID-19 convalescent patients and several infection-naive healthy vaccine recipients, the spike-specific CD4+ TCR repertoire before mRNA vaccination was compared with the repertoire after mRNA vaccination. Each participant got two doses of either the Pfizer-BioNTech BNT162b2 vaccine (n=8) or the Moderna mRNA-1273 vaccine (n=2).

This clonotype was picked up a small number of times. There is no known antigen for this receptor. No base-level quality is on record; no much larger clone is a single base apart. Counted from cysteine to phenylalanine, this CDR3 has 12 amino acids. Only the CDR3 DNA is retained, 36 bases long and in frame from the first base. V is shortened by 5 bases, J by 0 bases, and the region joining them spans 7 bases. CDR1 DFQATT and CDR2 SNEGSKA were looked up in the germline V gene (reference sequence). What the authors observed across the whole study: Among convalescent patients, a median about 86% of the SARS-CoV-2-reactive clones seen after vaccination appeared only after vaccination, which suggests priming specific to the vaccine. Nearly all vaccine-specific clones in convalescent patients (304 of 307) were mono-reactive for SARS-CoV-2 spike rather than cross-reactive with common cold coronaviruses. The median count of SARS-CoV-2-reactive clonotypes went up from under 25 after infection to more than 30 after vaccination, although the change was not significant. Relatively few convalescent patients were included in the study, and early timepoints after natural infection were not analyzed.

According to the study, the label for this sample's treatment or condition signals: roughly ten-day PBMC culture with coronavirus spike peptide pools or control peptides (ViraFEST assay). The ViraFEST assay was used in the study, in which antigen-specific T cells were expanded with peptide pools and expanded clonotypes were subsequently identified by TCR sequencing. Negative nucleocapsid antibody tests taken both before and after vaccination confirmed that the healthy vaccine recipients had no prior SARS-CoV-2 infection. Each well held millions of PBMCs cultured with roughly 10 ug/ml peptide pools in IMDM containing approximately 4.8% human AB serum and 7.5 to 10 IU/ml IL-2. On days 3 and 7, half of the culture medium was replaced with fresh IL-2-containing medium. After 9 to 10 days of culture, CD4+ T cells were isolated by negative selection using the EasySep CD4+ T cell isolation kit. Ficoll-Paque Plus gradient centrifugation was used to isolate PBMCs from whole blood, and the isolated PBMCs were then either used fresh or cryopreserved at -140C. Each culture condition was generally run in triplicate wells.

Library prep was done by PCR. DNA from cultured CD4+ T cells underwent TCR sequencing with the Oncomine TCR Beta short-read assay at the Johns Hopkins FTIC core. Genomic DNA was extracted from the cultured CD4+ T cells with the QIAamp micro DNA kit. Oncomine TCR Beta libraries from cultured CD4+ T cells were pooled using unique dual indexes and sequenced on an Illumina iSeq 100. As for the authors' bioinformatics: Non-productive sequences were filtered out, and CDR3s that did not start with C, did not end with F or W, or were shorter than 7 amino acids were discarded. The MANAFEST web application was used to identify antigen-specific clonotypes by comparing peptide-stimulated wells against reference wells and other culture wells. For a clone to be called positive, the clone needed an FDR below 0.05, an odds ratio above 5, and a productive frequency above 0.1% in at least two of three replicate wells. A clonotype was classed as cross-reactive if the clonotype showed significant expansion both in SARS-CoV-2 spike wells and in at least one common cold coronavirus spike condition. Levenshtein distances (stringdist) and unrooted phylogenetic trees (ape) in R version 3.6.1 were used to assess CDR3 homology. TCRdb took the public reads, trimmed them with fastp at Q25, ran MiXCR for clone calling and kept in-frame beta chains. Every CDR3 protein is listed once, alongside the most common genes and DNA of its rows. TCRdb's processing, not the authors' own work, is the source of the V and J calls. This sample comprises approximately 21,000 distinct CDR3 sequences, around 60% of them detected only once. The leading ten clones occupy less than 15% of the sample.

This specimen was CD4+ T cells from blood, cultured in vitro, taken after SARS-CoV-2 vaccination. The chain uses TRBV20-1 and TRBJ1-1; the D region possibly corresponds to TRBD1 (5 bases align). The clonotype originates from a human donor who received a COVID-19 vaccine. CDR3 region: CSAARVNTEAFF. DNA sequence: TGCAGTGCTGCCAGGGTGAACACTGAAGCTTTCTTT.